The 8 T cell receptor beta chains below were found in one sample sequenced in a study of CD8+ T cells in alopecia areata. Regarding treatment: oral pan-JAK inhibitor, 5-10 mg twice daily. Extracted RNA was reverse transcribed into cDNA, the sequencing template. Only in-frame clones appear in the TCRdb table, and some are missing; sequencing was by immunoSEQ multiplex PCR. The sample lists over 95,000 clones, less than 70% occurring once. The sample here was CD4+ T cells sorted from blood, taken at week 24, from a patient treated with tofacitinib. These receptors originate from a human donor with alopecia areata.

This clone was counted between two and nine times. The chain links TRBV10-3 to TRBJ2-2; a weak D match, TRBD2 (6 bases). The germline gives CDR1 ENHRY, CDR2 SYGVKD. The CDR3 has 14 amino acids. V was trimmed by 0 bases and J by 4 bases, leaving 6 bases between them. The CDR3 sequence is CAISESGGTGELFF. CDR3 DNA sequence: TGTGCCATCAGTGAGTCGGGAGGCACCGGGGAGCTGTTTTTT.

The J gene is TRBJ2-7, the V gene TRBV30; D might be TRBD1 (6 bases). From germline, CDR1 is GTSNPN and CDR2 SVGIG (reference sequence). The V end was cut by 5 bases, the J end by 4 bases, with 12 bases between. This CDR3 is built from 12 residues. For the CDR3, the DNA is TGTGCCTGGTCCAGGGGTGGGTACGAGCAGTACTTC. Its protein product is CAWSRGGYEQYF.

This chain uses TRBV7-2 with TRBJ2-5; D unresolved. The V end was cut by 8 bases, the J end by 4 bases, with 14 bases between. Germline CDR1 and CDR2: SGHTA and FQGNSA. This CDR3 region has 13 residues. CDR3 nucleotides: TGTGCCAGCTGCTACATGGGCGGAGAGACCCAGTACTTC. This gives the protein CASCYMGGETQYF. Full variable domain (missing parts from reference TRBV7-2 and TRBJ2-5): GAGVSQSPSNKVTEKGKDVELRCDPISGHTALYWYRQSLGQGLEFLIYFQGNSAPDKSGLPSDRFSAERTGGSVSTLTIQRTQQEDSAVYLCASCYMGGETQYFGPGTRLLVL.

This clone was seen more than once but under ten times. The chain joins TRBV7-2 to TRBJ2-1, with 8 bases identical to TRBD2. Germline values: CDR1 SGHTA, CDR2 FQGNSA. This CDR3 is 15 amino acids long. V lost 3 bases, J lost 9 bases, and 10 bases stayed unmatched. CDR3 in DNA: TGTGCCAGCAGCTTGGCGTCGGGGGGGCCAGGTGAGCAGTTCTTC. This translates into CASSLASGGPGEQFF. Variable domain in full (rest from reference TRBV7-2 and TRBJ2-1): GAGVSQSPSNKVTEKGKDVELRCDPISGHTALYWYRQSLGQGLEFLIYFQGNSAPDKSGLPSDRFSAERTGGSVSTLTIQRTQQEDSAVYLCASSLASGGPGEQFFGPGTRLTVL.

The V call is TRBV5-4, the J call TRBJ2-7; D is unresolved. CDR3 length: 14 amino acids. Trimming took 4 bases from V and 0 from J, leaving 11 bases between them. Germline V gives CDR1 SGHNT, CDR2 YYREEE (reference sequence). CDR3 loop: CASSPDASSYEQYF. CDR3 DNA: TGTGCCAGCAGCCCGGACGCCAGCTCCTACGAGCAGTACTTC.

Points on this clone: A far larger clone is only one base removed, so a read error is likely. The rearrangement links TRBV7-9 to TRBJ2-6; D is uncertain. The CDR3 length is 13 residues. Germline CDR1 reads SEHNR; CDR2 reads FQNEAQ (reference sequence). V lost 3 bases and J 2 bases, leaving 2 bases between the germline ends. CDR3 sequence (DNA): TGTGCCAGCAGCTTGGCTGGGGCCAACGTCCTGACTTTC. Translation gives CASSLAGANVLTF.

The chain links TRBV4-1 to TRBJ2-3, with 13 bases identical to TRBD2. The CDR3 runs to 16 residues. Germline CDR1 reads MGHRA; CDR2 reads YSYEKL. The V and J ends lost 4 bases and 4 bases, in that order; junction bases with no gene match: 5. The chain's CDR3 is CASSRAGLAGSDTQYF. CDR3 nucleotides: TGCGCCAGCAGCCGCGCGGGACTAGCGGGATCAGATACGCAGTATTTT.

V usage is TRBV6-5 and J usage is TRBJ2-3, with TRBD2 identical over 7 bases. The germline CDR1 and CDR2 sequences are MNHEY and SVGAGI. The CDR3 is 11 residues long. V shed 7 bases, J shed 9 bases, and the junction held 4 bases outside the gene matches. For the CDR3, the DNA is TGTGCCAGCAAGAGGCGGGGGACGCAGTATTTT. Protein: CASKRRGTQYF.